This T cell receptor (beta chain) is from a study of OX40 agonist ivuxolimab in advanced cancers. Study overall: The mean age was approximately 56 years, ranging from about 23 to 85, with around four fifths of participants male. Prior anti-PD-1, anti-PD-L1 or anti-CTLA-4 therapy was allowed; more than 30% had some.

This clone was seen once. No antigen is known for it. The germline CDR1 and CDR2 sequences are MNHNS and SASEGT. V lost 7 bases and J lost 2, with 9 bases in between. This CDR3 is built from 12 residues. Generated by immunoSEQ multiplex PCR, the TCRdb table keeps only in-frame clones and is missing some. This sample has some 44,000 clones, with roughly 86% found just once. Study-wide results and caveats: On average, CD8+ T cells had more expanded clones than CD4+. The CD4+ and CD8+ T cells in the blood had expanded clonally by week 6 at 0.1 to 3.0 mg/kg.

This rearrangement joins TRBV6-1 to TRBJ2-7, with D possibly being TRBD2 (5 bases). The sequencing here drew on CD4+ or CD8+ T cells sorted from blood, taken in a trial of the OX40 agonist ivuxolimab. The TCR originated in an adult with an advanced solid tumor such as melanoma, head and neck, liver or kidney cancer. CDR3 loop: CASIRGTYEQYF. DNA of the CDR3: TGTGCCAGCATCAGAGGGACCTACGAGCAGTACTTC.